These 20 T cell receptor beta chains were sequenced from one sample in a study of T cells expressing NK-cell markers (dated by TCRdb to between 2020 and 2021). To prepare the library, 5' RACE was applied. Sequencer: Illumina HiSeq 2000. One entry per CDR3 protein sequence results from the TCRdb reprocessing of the reads, with DNA left out. This sample's table carries 350,000 to 450,000 distinct CDR3 sequences. The top ten constitute under 6.5% of the sample. Sequenced sample: blood T cells: a sorted CD56 or NKG2C T cell subset, CD4+ or CD8+ T cells, or bulk PBMC T cells (not recorded which). These receptors came from a man aged 18-69 years in good health.

This chain links TRBV5-1 with TRBJ2-5; TCRdb's D call of TRBD1 is untestable without DNA. Germline assignment: CDR1 SGHRS and CDR2 YFSETQ. This CDR3 has 16 amino acids. The CDR3 loop reads CASSFLPGQGKETQYF.

The chain links TRBV19 to TRBJ2-2; TCRdb's assignment of TRBD2 cannot be checked, as there is no DNA. CDR1 LNHDA and CDR2 SQIVND come from the germline V gene (reference sequence). The CDR3 is 17 amino acids. The chain's CDR3 is CASSFPSGGAGTGELFF.

The V and J genes are TRBV11-2 and TRBJ1-1; TCRdb indicates TRBD1, and absent DNA this call remains unverified. This CDR3 is 14 amino acids long. CDR1 and CDR2 (germline): SGHAT, FQNNGV. CDR3 amino acids: CASSKHRGENEAFF.

The genes are TRBV5-1 and TRBJ2-7; TCRdb names TRBD1, which stays unverified in the absence of DNA. The CDR3 is made up of 15 amino acids. CDR1 is SGHRS and CDR2 is YFSETQ in the germline V gene. CDR3 protein: CASSHYRRRAYEQYF.

The chain carries TRBV30 and TRBJ1-1; as DNA is missing, the TRBD1 call by TCRdb cannot be tested. The CDR3 is 11 residues long. CDR1 GTSNPN and CDR2 SVGIG come from the germline V gene (reference sequence). CDR3 amino acids: CAWTPGDRAFF. Drawing the rest from reference TRBV30 and TRBJ1-1, the complete variable domain is SQTIHQWPATLVQPVGSPLSLECTVEGTSNPNLYWYRQAAGRGLQLLFYSVGIGQISSEVPQNLSASRPQDRQFILSSKKLLLSDSGFYLCAWTPGDRAFFGQGTRLTVV.

The chain is built from TRBV18 and TRBJ2-5; TCRdb's D gene call, TRBD2, goes unchecked for lack of DNA. This CDR3 has 13 residues. Germline loops: CDR1 KGHSH, CDR2 LQKENI. CDR3 amino acids: CASSTSGQETQYF.

The chain employs TRBV7-2 and TRBJ2-7; TCRdb picks TRBD2, but there is no DNA to check that call. The germline V gene has CDR1 SGHTA and CDR2 FQGNSA. CDR3 length: 15 amino acids. CDR3 sequence reads: CASSSRGGEGYEQYF. The variable domain in full, with the rest retrieved from reference TRBV7-2 and TRBJ2-7, is GAGVSQSPSNKVTEKGKDVELRCDPISGHTALYWYRQSLGQGLEFLIYFQGNSAPDKSGLPSDRFSAERTGGSVSTLTIQRTQQEDSAVYLCASSSRGGEGYEQYFGPGTRLTVT.

CDR3 protein: CASRPDRVYEQYF. The chain uses TRBV2 and TRBJ2-7; TCRdb selects TRBD1, and the lack of DNA leaves this call unchecked. Germline loops: CDR1 SNHLY, CDR2 FYNNEI. The CDR3 runs 13 residues.

The chain has TRBV11-2 and TRBJ2-7; lacking DNA, the TRBD1 call made by TCRdb goes unchecked. Per germline, CDR1 SGHAT and CDR2 FQNNGV. The CDR3 is 14 residues long. The chain's CDR3 is CASSSGQVTSEQYF.

V gene TRBV28 combines with J gene TRBJ2-7. Germline V gives CDR1 MDHEN, CDR2 SYDVKM. The CDR3 length is 13 residues. CDR3 residues: CASQSGTSYEQYF.

The chain links TRBV6-5 to TRBJ2-7. The CDR3 runs to 14 residues. Germline CDR1 MNHEY, CDR2 SVGAGI. The CDR3 sequence is CASSYRETSGEQYF.

The chain combines TRBV12-3 or TRBV12-4 with TRBJ2-4; TCRdb designates TRBD1, a call that cannot be tested without DNA. CDR3 size: 13 residues. This CDR3 reads CASSLRAGGIQYF.

This rearrangement joins TRBV20-1 to TRBJ1-2; TCRdb's assignment of TRBD1 cannot be checked, as there is no DNA. The CDR3 has 14 residues. Per germline, CDR1 DFQATT and CDR2 SNEGSKA (reference sequence). This CDR3 reads CSAKTGTGNYGYTF.

The chain has TRBV5-1 and TRBJ2-7; TCRdb lists TRBD1, though no DNA is available to test this call. The CDR3 runs to 15 residues. Germline loops: CDR1 SGHRS, CDR2 YFSETQ. The chain's CDR3 is CASSEHGTPDVGQYF.

The chain has TRBV7-9 and TRBJ1-4; TCRdb outputs TRBD1, but without DNA this stays unchecked. Germline CDR1 reads SEHNR; CDR2 reads FQNEAQ (reference sequence). This CDR3 spans 12 amino acids. CDR3 amino acids: CASSLAKGELFF.

The chain has TRBV2 and TRBJ2-4; TCRdb's D call of TRBD1 is untestable without DNA. Germline CDR1 SNHLY, CDR2 FYNNEI. The CDR3 has 15 amino acids. This chain's CDR3 is CASSRDPLAKNIQYF.

The rearrangement links TRBV4-2 to TRBJ1-2; TCRdb's assignment of TRBD1 cannot be checked, as there is no DNA. The CDR3 extends over 14 amino acids. Germline V CDR1 and CDR2: LGHNA, YNFKEQ. The CDR3: CASSQETGGYGYTF.

The chain has TRBV4-2 and TRBJ2-1. The CDR3 runs 18 residues. Germline loops: CDR1 LGHNA, CDR2 YNFKEQ. The CDR3 spells CASSQDENPYSLRYEQFF.

CDR3 in amino acids: CSVEFARTYNEQFF. The J gene is TRBJ2-1, the V gene TRBV29-1. The germline V gene encodes CDR1 SQVTM and CDR2 ANQGSEA. This CDR3 region has 14 residues.

V gene TRBV12-3 or TRBV12-4 combines with J gene TRBJ1-2; TCRdb's D call, TRBD1, is unchecked because there is no DNA. The CDR3 sequence is 17 residues long. The chain's CDR3 is CASRRKTGSTYNYGYTF.